This entry lists 3 T cell receptor beta chains sequenced from one sample in a study of T cell responses to AZD1222 COVID-19 vaccine. Produced via immunoSEQ multiplex PCR; TCRdb's table is partial and in-frame only. Of tens of thousands of clones in the sample, 75% to 90% were seen once. The sequenced sample was peripheral blood, obtained 28 days after the second AZD1222 dose. These receptors all come from an adult who received the AZD1222 COVID-19 vaccine.

J is TRBJ2-2 and V is TRBV5-8; D perhaps matches TRBD2 (5 bases). CDR1 and CDR2 from the germline V gene are SGHTS and YDEGEE. The ends were cut back, 4 bases at V and 5 bases at J, with 9 bases in the middle. This CDR3 is 13 amino acids long. CDR3 protein: CASSTGLTGELFF. CDR3 DNA sequence: TGTGCCAGCAGCACTGGACTTACCGGGGAGCTGTTTTTT.

This clone showed up just once. The CDR3 region is CASSSGGPRVNEKLFF. As DNA, the CDR3 is TGTGCCAGCAGTTCCGGGGGCCCTCGGGTTAATGAAAAACTGTTTTTT. This chain uses TRBV28 with TRBJ1-4, with D possibly matching TRBD1 (6 bases). V shed 4 bases and J shed 4 bases, with 16 bases lying between them. The length of the CDR3 is 16 residues. Germline CDR1 and CDR2: MDHEN and SYDVKM.

The gene calls are TRBV10-2 and TRBJ2-1; 8 bases match TRBD2. Looked up from germline, CDR1 is WSHSY and CDR2 is SAAADI. V was pared by 3 bases and J by 3 bases, with 7 bases of the junction left unmatched. This CDR3 has 16 residues. The CDR3 DNA follows: TGCGCCAGCAGTGAAGGCGTTGGGACTAGCTACAATGAGCAGTTCTTC. It codes for CASSEGVGTSYNEQFF.